Listed below are T cell receptor beta chains from one sample, sequenced in a study of T-cell reconstitution after alpha-beta-depleted transplantation in children. Each CDR3 protein is one row after TCRdb ran MiXCR on the PCR reads. In the table there are about 150,000 distinct CDR3 sequences, roughly 11% of which are singletons. Here the sequenced sample was PBMCs, taken before TCRalphabeta/CD19-depleted stem cell transplant. All receptors come from a boy younger than 10 with acute myeloid leukemia, due to receive a stem cell transplant. Each CDR3 is given with its conserved first and last residue. The order of the fields is D gene, V gene, J gene, clone size, CDR3 DNA, CDR3 protein. A D gene is named only where the DNA matches it firmly. Clone size is stated in some rows and not others, as once, few, many or a class when expanded.

d_gene: -; v_gene: TRBV27; j_gene: TRBJ2-7; abundance: many; CDR3nt: TGTGCCAGCAGTTTCTTCGGGGGAGGCTACTACGAGCAGTACTTC; CDR3aa: CASSFFGGGYYEQYF
d_gene: -; v_gene: TRBV4-1; j_gene: TRBJ2-5; abundance: many; CDR3nt: TGCGCCAGCAGCCAAGAGATTACGCAGGACACCCAGTACTTC; CDR3aa: CASSQEITQDTQYF
d_gene: TRBD2; v_gene: TRBV5-1; j_gene: TRBJ2-1; abundance: many; CDR3nt: TGCGTCAGCTCTATGGACAATAGCGGGGCCGGCGCTAAGCAGTTCTTC; CDR3aa: CVSSMDNSGAGAKQFF
d_gene: TRBD2; v_gene: TRBV20-1; j_gene: TRBJ2-1; abundance: few; CDR3nt: TGCAGTGCTAGTCTGCTAGCGGGTCTAGGGGAGCAGTTCTTC; CDR3aa: CSASLLAGLGEQFF
d_gene: -; v_gene: TRBV15; j_gene: TRBJ2-1; abundance: many; CDR3nt: TGTGCCACCGGGGCAGGGCTCTACAATGAGCAGTTCTTC; CDR3aa: CATGAGLYNEQFF
d_gene: -; v_gene: TRBV29-1; j_gene: TRBJ1-1; abundance: many; CDR3nt: TGCAGCGTTTGCGTCCAGAACACTGAAGCTTTCTTT; CDR3aa: CSVCVQNTEAFF
d_gene: TRBD2; v_gene: TRBV5-5; j_gene: TRBJ2-1; abundance: many; CDR3nt: TGTGCCAGCAGCTTAAGGGCGGGAGGGTACAATGAGCAGTTCTTC; CDR3aa: CASSLRAGGYNEQFF
d_gene: TRBD1; v_gene: TRBV27; j_gene: TRBJ1-5; abundance: many; CDR3nt: TGTGCCAGCAGTTTCGGGACAGGGGCAAGTCAGCCCCAGCATTTT; CDR3aa: CASSFGTGASQPQHF
d_gene: TRBD2; v_gene: TRBV9; j_gene: TRBJ2-5; abundance: many; CDR3nt: TGTGCCAGCAGCGTATACCTAGCGGGGGGCCAAGAGACCCAGTACTTC; CDR3aa: CASSVYLAGGQETQYF
d_gene: -; v_gene: TRBV5-1; j_gene: TRBJ2-1; abundance: many; CDR3nt: TGCGCCAGCAGCACGGGAGACAAAAGGGATGAGCAGTTCTTC; CDR3aa: CASSTGDKRDEQFF
d_gene: TRBD2; v_gene: TRBV19; j_gene: TRBJ2-1; abundance: few; CDR3nt: TGTGCCAGTAGTATGTCTAGCGGTAGGGGAGTGGGGCAGTTCTTC; CDR3aa: CASSMSSGRGVGQFF
d_gene: TRBD2; v_gene: TRBV2; j_gene: TRBJ2-1; abundance: many; CDR3nt: TGTGCCAGCCGACTAGCGGGAGACAATGAGCAGTTCTTC; CDR3aa: CASRLAGDNEQFF
d_gene: TRBD2; v_gene: TRBV4-1; j_gene: TRBJ2-2; abundance: many; CDR3nt: TGCGCCAGCAGCCAGCTGAACCTGGGACTAGACACCGGGGAGCTGTTTTTT; CDR3aa: CASSQLNLGLDTGELFF
d_gene: -; v_gene: TRBV30; j_gene: TRBJ2-1; abundance: few; CDR3nt: TGTGCCTGGAGTGTATCGCACAATGAGCAGTTCTTC; CDR3aa: CAWSVSHNEQFF
d_gene: -; v_gene: TRBV5-4; j_gene: TRBJ1-6; abundance: -; CDR3nt: TGTGCCAGCAGCGCGGGGGGGTGGCCACCCCTCCACTTT; CDR3aa: CASSAGGWPPLHF
d_gene: -; v_gene: TRBV9; j_gene: TRBJ2-1; abundance: many; CDR3nt: TGTGCCAGCAGCGTAGGGGGCCCCCTGATCTTC; CDR3aa: CASSVGGPLIF
d_gene: -; v_gene: TRBV15; j_gene: TRBJ1-2; abundance: many; CDR3nt: TGTGCCACCAGCACGGGGTCCTTCAACTCCTATGGCTACACCTTC; CDR3aa: CATSTGSFNSYGYTF
d_gene: -; v_gene: TRBV28; j_gene: TRBJ2-1; abundance: many; CDR3nt: TGTGCCAGCAGTTTAGCTAGCCAGCAGTTCTTC; CDR3aa: CASSLASQQFF
d_gene: -; v_gene: TRBV15; j_gene: TRBJ1-2; abundance: many; CDR3nt: TGTGCCACCAGCCTTACTCCTTGGGACTATGGCTACACCTTC; CDR3aa: CATSLTPWDYGYTF
d_gene: -; v_gene: TRBV6-5; j_gene: TRBJ1-1; abundance: -; CDR3nt: TGTGCCAGCGGGATGAACACTGAAGCTTTCTTT; CDR3aa: CASGMNTEAFF
d_gene: -; v_gene: TRBV19; j_gene: TRBJ2-1; abundance: many; CDR3nt: TGTGCCAGTAGTTTAGCTCAGCCACCCTACAATGAGCAGTTCTTC; CDR3aa: CASSLAQPPYNEQFF
d_gene: -; v_gene: TRBV5-1; j_gene: TRBJ2-6; abundance: many; CDR3nt: TGCGCCAGCAGCTTTTCTACCACGTCTGGGGCCAACGTCCTGACTTTC; CDR3aa: CASSFSTTSGANVLTF
d_gene: -; v_gene: TRBV18; j_gene: TRBJ2-3; abundance: many; CDR3nt: TGTGCCAGCTCACTTTCAGCCCAGGACTATACGCAGTATTTT; CDR3aa: CASSLSAQDYTQYF
d_gene: TRBD1; v_gene: TRBV5-1; j_gene: TRBJ2-6; abundance: many; CDR3nt: TGCGCCAGCACTCCGGGACAGGCTGGGGCCAACGTCCTGACTTTC; CDR3aa: CASTPGQAGANVLTF
d_gene: TRBD2; v_gene: TRBV4-1; j_gene: TRBJ2-7; abundance: many; CDR3nt: TGCGCCAGCAGCCAACCGACTAGCGGGACATACGAGCAGTACTTC; CDR3aa: CASSQPTSGTYEQYF
d_gene: TRBD2; v_gene: TRBV7-2; j_gene: TRBJ2-5; abundance: many; CDR3nt: TGTGCCAGTCAGCGGGAGCGGTCCTGGGAGACCCAGTACTTC; CDR3aa: CASQRERSWETQYF
d_gene: -; v_gene: TRBV4-1; j_gene: TRBJ2-5; abundance: many; CDR3nt: TGCGCCAGCAGCCAGAGGGAGCGTCAGGGAGAGACCCAGTACTTC; CDR3aa: CASSQRERQGETQYF
d_gene: -; v_gene: TRBV7-8; j_gene: TRBJ1-1; abundance: many; CDR3nt: TGTGCCAGCAGCTTATTAACGTCCGAGACTGAAGCTTTCTTT; CDR3aa: CASSLLTSETEAFF
d_gene: -; v_gene: TRBV3-1; j_gene: TRBJ2-7; abundance: many; CDR3nt: TGTGCCAGCAGCCCGGCTAGCGCCCGCTCCTACGAGCAGTACTTC; CDR3aa: CASSPASARSYEQYF
d_gene: TRBD2; v_gene: TRBV7-9; j_gene: TRBJ2-1; abundance: many; CDR3nt: TGTGCCAGCAGCTTATTCGCGGGAGGTTCCTACAATGAGCAGTTCTTC; CDR3aa: CASSLFAGGSYNEQFF
d_gene: TRBD1; v_gene: TRBV12-3/TRBV12-4; j_gene: TRBJ1-1; abundance: -; CDR3nt: TGTGCCAGCAGACGACAGGGGAACACTGAAGCTTTCTTT; CDR3aa: CASRRQGNTEAFF
d_gene: -; v_gene: TRBV11-2; j_gene: TRBJ2-6; abundance: many; CDR3nt: TGTGCCAGCAGCTTAGGTTTTGGGGGGTATTCTGGGGCCAACGTCCTGACTTTC; CDR3aa: CASSLGFGGYSGANVLTF